The 29 T cell receptor beta chains below all came from one sample that was sequenced in a study of Ad26.COV2.S vaccination and SARS-CoV-2 variants. Repertoires were generated with immunoSEQ multiplex PCR, while TCRdb's copy carries only in-frame clones and drops some. The sample shows around 100,000 clones, more than 70% of them seen only once. The sequenced sample was peripheral blood, obtained after recovery from COVID-19. The receptors come from a human donor who had recovered from COVID-19.

This clone was found once. This rearrangement joins TRBV5-1 to TRBJ2-7; perhaps TRBD2 as D (6 bases). V dropped 4 bases and J dropped 1 base, with 9 bases sitting between them. Germline CDR1 reads SGHRS; CDR2 reads YFSETQ. The CDR3 runs to 13 residues. Written as DNA, the CDR3 is TGCGCCAGCAGCCTAGCGCAGTCCTACGAGCAGTACTTC. This gives the protein CASSLAQSYEQYF.

The chain has TRBV28 and TRBJ1-6, with 8 nucleotides matching TRBD1. V was pared by 2 bases and J by 7 bases, with 10 bases of the junction left unmatched. This CDR3 region has 17 residues. The V gene's germline CDR1 is MDHEN and CDR2 SYDVKM. The CDR3 sequence is CASSLPGQGVGNSPLHF. The CDR3 DNA follows: TGTGCCAGCAGTTTACCTGGACAGGGTGTGGGAAATTCACCCCTCCACTTT.

The chain couples TRBV11-3 to TRBJ2-1; D is unclear. From germline, CDR1 is SGHNT and CDR2 YENEEA. Trimming removed 3 bases from V and 8 bases from J, with 8 bases in between. The CDR3 runs 12 residues. CDR3 residues: CASSFYPHEQFF. The CDR3 nucleotides are TGTGCCAGCAGCTTTTACCCTCATGAGCAGTTCTTC.

The chain carries TRBV11-2 and TRBJ2-5, with D possibly TRBD2 on 6 matching bases. Germline V lookup: CDR1 SGHAT, CDR2 FQNNGV. The CDR3 spans 14 residues. Trimming took 5 bases from V and 5 from J, leaving 15 bases between them. The CDR3 here is CASSAPGGRETQYF. For the CDR3, the DNA is TGTGCCAGCAGCGCCCCCGGGGGAAGGGAGACCCAGTACTTC.

The chain carries TRBV12-5 and TRBJ2-7; D not resolved. Germline CDR1 is LGHNT and CDR2 is FRNRAP. The CDR3 extends over 11 amino acids. Trimming removed 3 bases from V and 4 bases from J, with 4 bases in between. The CDR3 DNA reads TGTGCTAGTGGTTTAAGATACGAGCAGTACTTC. Encoded protein: CASGLRYEQYF. The variable domain in full, completed from reference TRBV12-5 and TRBJ2-7, reads DARVTQTPRHKVTEMGQEVTMRCQPILGHNTVFWYRQTMMQGLELLAYFRNRAPLDDSGMPKDRFSAEMPDATLATLKIQPSEPRDSAVYFCASGLRYEQYFGPGTRLTVT.

The chain is built from TRBV21-1 and TRBJ2-1. TRBV21-1 constitutes a pseudogene. The length of the CDR3 is 14 residues. CDR3 nucleotide sequence: TGTGCCAGCACACCGGGCAGAGCCATAAATGAGCAGTTCTTC. Its translation is CASTPGRAINEQFF.

This rearrangement joins TRBV11-2 to TRBJ2-2; D might be TRBD2 (5 bases). Germline V gene lookup returns CDR1 SGHAT and CDR2 FQNNGV. This CDR3 spans 16 amino acids. The germline V and J ends were trimmed by 7 bases and 0 bases, with 15 bases remaining between them. The chain's CDR3 is CASIDYQAPNTGELFF. The CDR3 DNA is TGTGCCAGCATAGACTACCAAGCTCCGAACACCGGGGAGCTGTTTTTT.

The chain is built from TRBV18 and TRBJ2-7; a possible D gene is TRBD1 (5 bases). Trimming shortened V by 4 bases and J by 0 bases, and 16 bases separated the two germline ends. Germline CDR1 reads KGHSH; CDR2 reads LQKENI. The CDR3 is 16 residues long. For the CDR3, the DNA is TGTGCCAGCTCACTAATCTTGGAGACAGTCTCCTACGAGCAGTACTTC. It specifies CASSLILETVSYEQYF.

There are a few counts of this clone. The same CDR3 is also encoded by other DNA sequences in this sample. The chain couples TRBV5-1 to TRBJ2-3, with D possibly matching TRBD1 (6 bases). The CDR3 has 15 residues. Germline CDR1 SGHRS, CDR2 YFSETQ. V lost 0 bases, J lost 5 bases, and 13 bases lay in between. The CDR3 spells CASSLDVGGKDTQYF. The DNA for the CDR3 is TGCGCCAGCAGCTTGGATGTTGGGGGCAAAGATACGCAGTATTTT.

CDR3 sequence reads: CASSPGDRVEYNEQFF. The CDR3 region has the DNA TGTGCCAGCAGCCCGGGGGACAGGGTGGAATACAATGAGCAGTTCTTC. This chain connects TRBV11-2 to TRBJ2-1, with TRBD1 matching over 9 bases. This CDR3 is 16 amino acids long. Germline V lookup: CDR1 SGHAT, CDR2 FQNNGV. The trim removed 5 bases at V and 4 bases at J, leaving 9 bases unmatched. Full variable domain (missing parts from reference TRBV11-2 and TRBJ2-1): EAGVAQSPRYKIIEKRQSVAFWCNPISGHATLYWYQQILGQGPKLLIQFQNNGVVDDSQLPKDRFSAERLKGVDSTLKIQPAKLEDSAVYLCASSPGDRVEYNEQFFGPGTRLTVL.

The chain's CDR3 is CASSPERAGVYNEQFF. For the CDR3, the DNA is TGTGCCAGCTCACCGGAGCGGGCCGGTGTCTACAATGAGCAGTTCTTC. The J gene is TRBJ2-1, the V gene TRBV18; maybe TRBD2 (6 bases). The CDR3 totals 16 residues. Trimming stripped 3 bases from V and 3 bases from J, with 15 bases between. The germline CDR1 and CDR2 sequences are KGHSH and LQKENI.

The chain carries TRBV5-6 and TRBJ2-3, with D uncertain. Germline values: CDR1 SGHDT, CDR2 YYEEEE. The CDR3 contains 15 residues. The V end was cut by 0 bases, the J end by 1 base, with 9 bases between. The CDR3, as DNA: TGTGCCAGCAGCTTGGCTGGGGAAGGCACAGATACGCAGTATTTT. It yields the protein CASSLAGEGTDTQYF.

The chain couples TRBV4-2 to TRBJ2-5, with TRBD2 matching over 15 bases. Germline loops: CDR1 LGHNA, CDR2 YNFKEQ. The V and J ends lost 0 bases and 5 bases, in that order; junction bases with no gene match: 13. The CDR3 has 20 residues. CDR3 sequence reads: CASSQEPQGLAGGWGETQYF. In DNA, the CDR3 is TGTGCCAGCAGCCAAGAGCCCCAGGGACTAGCGGGAGGATGGGGTGAGACCCAGTACTTC.

The sample holds one count of this clone. The chain uses TRBV18 and TRBJ2-3, with D perhaps matching TRBD1 or TRBD2 (5 bases each). This CDR3 region has 15 residues. The V end lost 5 bases, the J end lost 0 bases, and 12 bases lay between the germline ends. In germline, CDR1 is KGHSH, CDR2 LQKENI. This CDR3 is CASSSQGASTDTQYF. The CDR3 bases are TGTGCCAGCTCATCGCAGGGAGCCAGCACAGATACGCAGTATTTT.

V gene TRBV9 combines with J gene TRBJ1-2, with 7 bases aligning to TRBD1. The V and J ends lost 4 bases and 4 bases, in that order; junction bases with no gene match: 7. The CDR3 covers 14 residues. Looked up from germline, CDR1 is SGDLS and CDR2 is YYNGEE. CDR3 protein: CASSPVGQFYGYTF. CDR3 in DNA: TGTGCCAGCAGCCCCGTGGGACAGTTCTATGGCTACACCTTC. Supplemented by reference TRBV9 and TRBJ1-2, the full variable domain reads DSGVTQTPKHLITATGQRVTLRCSPRSGDLSVYWYQQSLDQGLQFLIQYYNGEERAKGNILERFSAQQFPDLHSELNLSSLELGDSALYFCASSPVGQFYGYTFGSGTRLTVV.

The rearrangement joins TRBV19 to TRBJ2-2, with D perhaps assigned TRBD1 or TRBD2 (5 bases each). The ends were cut back, 10 bases at V and 3 bases at J, with 15 bases in the middle. This CDR3 is built from 14 residues. Germline loops: CDR1 LNHDA, CDR2 SQIVND (reference sequence). This CDR3 reads CATQPRGYTGELFF. The CDR3 DNA reads TGTGCCACCCAGCCCCGGGGCTACACCGGGGAGCTGTTTTTT.

The chain couples TRBV11-2 to TRBJ1-2; perhaps TRBD1 as D (5 bases). The CDR3 runs to 15 residues. Trimming removed 5 bases from V and 4 bases from J, with 17 bases in between. CDR1 and CDR2 from the germline V gene are SGHAT and FQNNGV. CDR3 loop: CASSLTPGRIYGYTF. The CDR3 DNA follows: TGTGCCAGCAGCCTCACCCCGGGACGGATCTATGGCTACACCTTC.

The genes are TRBV9 and TRBJ2-7, with D possibly being TRBD1 (6 bases). V lost 3 bases and J lost 4, with 14 bases in between. CDR3 size: 14 residues. CDR1 and CDR2 from the germline V gene are SGDLS and YYNGEE. Written as DNA, the CDR3 is TGTGCCAGCAGCGCCACAGTGCAGGGGTACGAGCAGTACTTC. Its protein product is CASSATVQGYEQYF.

The V gene is TRBV27, the J gene TRBJ2-7, with D possibly called TRBD1 or TRBD2 (6 bases each). The length of the CDR3 is 14 residues. Germline values: CDR1 MNHEY, CDR2 SMNVEV (reference sequence). Deletions cut 2 bases from V and 2 bases from J, with 10 bases between. This CDR3 reads CASSLTGRPYEQYF. In DNA form, the CDR3 reads TGTGCCAGCAGTTTAACAGGGAGGCCCTACGAGCAGTACTTC.

CDR3 residues: CASSPGAANEKLFF. The CDR3 DNA sequence: TGTGCCAGCTCACCGGGGGCGGCTAATGAAAAACTGTTTTTT. This chain joins TRBV18 and TRBJ1-4; tentative D call: TRBD1 (6 bases). Trimming shortened V by 3 bases and J by 3 bases, and 8 bases separated the two germline ends. In germline, CDR1 is KGHSH, CDR2 LQKENI. This CDR3 contains 14 residues.

The rearrangement joins TRBV7-3 to TRBJ2-1; 9 bases are a match to TRBD2. The V gene's germline CDR1 is SGHTA and CDR2 FQGTGA. This CDR3 contains 15 residues. Trimming removed 0 bases from V and 13 bases from J; junction bases left unmatched: 10. The CDR3 loop is CASSLTFGDSGGQFF. As DNA, the CDR3 is TGTGCCAGCAGCTTAACTTTTGGAGATAGCGGGGGCCAGTTCTTC.

The CDR3 reads CASSQAVASTRTEQFF. As DNA, the CDR3 is TGCGCCAGCAGCCAAGCAGTAGCATCCACCAGGACGGAGCAGTTCTTC. The chain carries TRBV4-3 and TRBJ2-1; D gene ambiguous. Germline CDR1 reads LGHNA; CDR2 reads YSLEER. Trimming shortened V by 1 base and J by 10 bases, and 20 bases separated the two germline ends. This CDR3 region has 16 residues.

The V call is TRBV29-1, the J call TRBJ1-2; possible D gene TRBD1, 6 bases. CDR3 size: 12 residues. V dropped 2 bases and J dropped 3 bases, with 7 bases sitting between them. The germline V gene has CDR1 SQVTM and CDR2 ANQGSEA. CDR3 coding DNA: TGCAGCGTTGAAAGGGGGGACTATGGCTACACCTTC. It translates to CSVERGDYGYTF.

The rearrangement uses TRBV19 and TRBJ2-1; D possibly corresponds to TRBD2 (6 bases). Germline CDR1 reads LNHDA; CDR2 reads SQIVND (reference sequence). V was cut by 4 bases and J by 8 bases, with 18 bases left in between. This CDR3 comprises 15 residues. The CDR3 sequence: CASSSAGTPRDEQFF. The CDR3 DNA is TGTGCCAGTAGTAGCGCTGGGACTCCCCGGGATGAGCAGTTCTTC.

The rearrangement joins TRBV5-1 to TRBJ2-1, with 11 bases matching TRBD2. CDR1 and CDR2 (germline): SGHRS, YFSETQ. CDR3 length: 16 residues. After removal of 3 bases from V and 8 bases from J, the junction contained 10 bases not matched to a gene. The CDR3, as DNA: TGCGCCAGCAGCTCACAAACTAGCGGGAGACTCTATGAGCAGTTCTTC. Protein: CASSSQTSGRLYEQFF.

V usage is TRBV6-5 and J usage is TRBJ2-4; D possibly corresponds to TRBD2 (7 bases). This CDR3 spans 15 amino acids. Germline loops: CDR1 MNHEY, CDR2 SVGAGI. V lost 6 bases and J 6 bases, leaving 18 bases between the germline ends. The CDR3 here is CASSREGGLGNIQYF. As DNA, the CDR3 is TGTGCCAGCAGCCGCGAGGGGGGGTTGGGAAACATTCAGTACTTC.

J is TRBJ2-3 and V is TRBV7-8; a weak D match, TRBD2 (7 bases). The V and J ends lost 6 bases and 1 base respectively, with 29 bases between them. CDR1 and CDR2 from the germline V gene are SGHVS and FQNEAQ. The CDR3 contains 20 residues. The CDR3 protein is CASSFNFIPGGLARTDTQYF. The CDR3 DNA sequence: TGTGCCAGCAGTTTTAACTTTATACCGGGGGGCCTAGCCCGCACAGATACGCAGTATTTT.

This clone was found a few times. The chain carries TRBV7-8 and TRBJ2-2; no reliable D call. V shed 0 bases and J shed 4 bases, with 6 bases lying between them. The CDR3 sequence is 14 residues long. Germline V lookup: CDR1 SGHVS, CDR2 FQNEAQ. The CDR3 spells CASSLAGSTGELFF. The DNA of the CDR3 is TGTGCCAGCAGCTTAGCGGGATCCACCGGGGAGCTGTTTTTT.

This sequence joins TRBV7-9 and TRBJ2-2; D is uncertain. CDR1 is SEHNR and CDR2 is FQNEAQ in the germline V gene (reference sequence). V shed 0 bases and J shed 6 bases, with 11 bases lying between them. This CDR3 contains 15 residues. CDR3 loop: CASSLAPRRAGELFF. CDR3 in DNA: TGTGCCAGCAGCTTAGCGCCAAGACGGGCCGGGGAGCTGTTTTTT. Supplemented by reference TRBV7-9 and TRBJ2-2, the full variable domain reads DTGVSQNPRHKITKRGQNVTFRCDPISEHNRLYWYRQTLGQGPEFLTYFQNEAQLEKSRLLSDRFSAERPKGSFSTLEIQRTEQGDSAMYLCASSLAPRRAGELFFGEGSRLTVL.